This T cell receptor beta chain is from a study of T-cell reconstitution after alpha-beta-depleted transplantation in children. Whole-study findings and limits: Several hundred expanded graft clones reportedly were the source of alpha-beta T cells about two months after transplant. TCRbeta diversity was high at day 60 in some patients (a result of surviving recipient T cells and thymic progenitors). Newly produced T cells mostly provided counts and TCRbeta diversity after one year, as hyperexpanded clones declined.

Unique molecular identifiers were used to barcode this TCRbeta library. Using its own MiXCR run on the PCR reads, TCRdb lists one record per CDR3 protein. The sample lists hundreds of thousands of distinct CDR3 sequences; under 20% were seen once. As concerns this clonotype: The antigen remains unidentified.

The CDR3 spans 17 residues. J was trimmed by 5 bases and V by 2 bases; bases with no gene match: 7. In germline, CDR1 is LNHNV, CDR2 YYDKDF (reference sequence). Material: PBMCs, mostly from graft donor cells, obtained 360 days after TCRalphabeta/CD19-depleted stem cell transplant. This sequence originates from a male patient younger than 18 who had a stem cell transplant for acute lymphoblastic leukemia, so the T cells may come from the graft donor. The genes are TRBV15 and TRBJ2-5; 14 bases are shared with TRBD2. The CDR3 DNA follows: TGTGCCACCAGCAGAAGACTAGCGGGAGGGCCAGGCGAGACCCAGTACTTC. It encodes CATSRRLAGGPGETQYF.